The text below deals with one T cell receptor (beta chain). This clonotype was recorded many times. The antigen it binds to is not known. Per-nucleotide qualities are absent, and no much larger clonotype sits a single base away. A patient counted as having stable Graves' hyperthyroidism if no progression to ophthalmopathy occurred over 18 months of follow-up. Hyperthyroidism patients were newly diagnosed, with disease duration under 2 months, and aged 18 to 65 years. Any patient with an uncontrolled infection, another autoimmune disease, pregnancy or lactation was excluded. Diagnoses were based on clinical symptoms, serum thyroxine and TRAb, thyroid ultrasound and orbital computed tomography. Ficoll-Paque density gradient centrifugation was used to isolate PBMCs from 8 to 10 ml of fresh peripheral blood. Total RNA was extracted with Trizol reagent, and quality was checked on an Agilent 2100 Bioanalyzer.

This specimen belongs to a study of T cells in Graves' hyperthyroidism and ophthalmopathy (dated by TCRdb to between 2018 and 2020). Regarding the research as a whole: Peripheral blood samples were taken at initial diagnosis, before any treatment was given. After sampling, hyperthyroidism patients received methimazole starting at 30 mg daily, and ophthalmopathy patients received high-dose intravenous methylprednisolone. A discovery cohort of approximately 97 patients, 43 with Graves' ophthalmopathy and over 55 with stable Graves' hyperthyroidism, was used to find distinguishing TCR V-J signatures. The approximately 95 discovery patients were divided at random into training and test sets in a 7:3 ratio. In six Graves' hyperthyroidism patients, the study also compared T-cell repertoires from thyroid tissue with T-cell repertoires from blood. An independent validation cohort of around 20 hyperthyroidism patients and 17 patients who later progressed to ophthalmopathy tested prospective prediction of ophthalmopathy. According to the paper, TCR Vbeta CDR3 sequencing was carried out on 120 to 150 peripheral blood samples, which came from 40 to 45 ophthalmopathy, 80 or so hyperthyroidism and some 17 progressor patients.

Study-level results and caveats: A model built on a 13 V-J signature distinguished ophthalmopathy from stable hyperthyroidism, reaching 85% to 90% sensitivity and under 84% specificity in cross-validation and 80%/75% in testing. Most expanded thyroid clonotypes (frequency above 0.001) were also found in blood, which suggests that blood repertoires may mirror thyroid immune responses. In validation, the model predicted progression to ophthalmopathy with about 71% sensitivity and approximately 72% specificity, a median of about 6.7 months before onset. Sample size was not statistically predetermined, and investigators were not blinded to group allocation.

The CDR3, from cysteine to phenylalanine, totals 14 residues. Just CDR3 DNA is preserved here, 42 bases in frame from base 1. CDR1 and CDR2 were assigned from the germline V gene as SGHNT and YENEEA. The junction carries 12 bases between V and J, which are trimmed by 4 bases and 4 bases respectively. Amplification of TCR beta CDR3 regions was carried out from RNA transcripts. For the first round of RT-PCR on the TCR CDR3, the HTBI primer set was used together with the Qiagen OneStep RT-PCR kit. Libraries were constructed in a second round of multiplex PCR, after which size selection and purification were performed. Paired-end sequencing of the libraries was performed with 100 bp reads on an Illumina HiSeq2000. In the authors' own workflow: Raw data were processed with SOAPnuke, discarding reads with adapters, uncalled bases, mean Phred below 15, or no exact constant-primer or identifier match. High-quality paired reads were merged using COPE v1.2.5, and each unique nucleotide sequence was defined as a clonotype. Clonotypes were aligned to IMGT TRBV, TRBD and TRBJ reference segments using MiTCR v1.1. Only V-J combinations with frequency above 0.0001, covering 99.2% of repertoires, were analysed. The TCS score was defined as the ratio of F50 (clonal expansion) to E x V (chaos), calculated using BLOSUM62-based TCRdist between CDR3 peptides within each V-J. Welch's t-statistics and random forest reduced some 510 V-J features to some 14, which were used in a naive Bayes classifier (R e1071). The public reads were reprocessed in TCRdb via fastp at Q25 and MiXCR, keeping in-frame beta chains. Rows merge per CDR3 protein into single entries with the most common DNA and genes. The V and J calls shown here were made by TCRdb, not taken from the authors' results. This sample holds some 350,000 distinct CDR3 sequences; around 25% were observed only once. The top ten constitute around 79% of the sample.

This TCR derives from a man aged 45 to 65 with Graves' hyperthyroidism. Source material: blood. The rearrangement combines TRBV11-3 with TRBJ2-3; the D gene lacks a confident call. The DNA sequence is as follows: TGTGCCAGCAGCTCCCATTTCGGTTCAGATACGCAGTATTTT. This gives the protein CASSSHFGSDTQYF.